The 20 T cell receptor beta chains presented below share a single source sample, sequenced in a study of T cell responses to AZD1222 COVID-19 vaccine. Clones were sequenced by immunoSEQ multiplex PCR, and TCRdb holds only the in-frame ones, with some missing. The sample yields some 120,000 clones, approximately 90% seen once. Sequencing was performed on peripheral blood, taken on day 0 of AZD1222 vaccination. These receptors came from an adult in good health.

This chain uses TRBV18 with TRBJ1-2; D perhaps matches TRBD1 (5 bases). V lost 3 bases to trimming and J lost 4 bases, with 12 bases between them. The CDR3 is 14 amino acids. From germline, CDR1 is KGHSH and CDR2 LQKENI. As DNA, the CDR3 is TGTGCCAGCTCACCCCAGGGATCTGTCTATGGCTACACCTTC. Translation gives CASSPQGSVYGYTF.

CDR3 DNA: TGTGCCAGCAGTCGGCCCCTCTCCTACAATGAGCAGTTCTTC. Its translation: CASSRPLSYNEQFF. The V gene is TRBV28, the J gene TRBJ2-1; no reliable D call. V was trimmed by 5 bases and J by 0 bases, leaving 8 bases between them. Germline CDR1 is MDHEN and CDR2 is SYDVKM. CDR3 size: 14 residues. The full variable domain, rest sourced from reference TRBV28 and TRBJ2-1, is DVKVTQSSRYLVKRTGEKVFLECVQDMDHENMFWYRQDPGLGLRLIYFSYDVKMKEKGDIPEGYSVSREKKERFSLILESASTNQTSMYLCASSRPLSYNEQFFGPGTRLTVL.

This clone has a handful of counts. This chain uses TRBV7-3 with TRBJ2-2; 13 positions agree with TRBD2. CDR1 is SGHTA and CDR2 is FQGTGA in the germline V gene. With V trimmed by 4 bases and J by 0 bases, 5 bases remained unmatched. The CDR3 is 18 amino acids. CDR3 nucleotide sequence: TGTGCCAGCAGCTCGGGGACTAGCGGGGAAGCGAACACCGGGGAGCTGTTTTTT. It translates to CASSSGTSGEANTGELFF.

V is TRBV6-5 and J is TRBJ2-1, with a weak D call TRBD1 (6 bases). CDR1 and CDR2 from the germline V gene are MNHEY and SVGAGI. The CDR3 consists of 14 residues. Trimming shortened V by 6 bases and J by 4 bases, and 13 bases separated the two germline ends. In DNA, the CDR3 is TGTGCCAGCAGCCGACTCACAGGGTACAATGAGCAGTTCTTC. Translation gives CASSRLTGYNEQFF.

The chain joins TRBV30 to TRBJ1-5; D uncertain. The CDR3 covers 15 residues. V lost 4 bases to trimming and J lost 3 bases, with 16 bases between them. CDR1 and CDR2 from the germline V gene are GTSNPN and SVGIG (reference sequence). The CDR3 protein is CAWMGKGVANQPQHF. CDR3 sequence (DNA): TGTGCCTGGATGGGAAAGGGAGTAGCCAATCAGCCCCAGCATTTT.

The V gene is TRBV5-1, the J gene TRBJ1-4, with no clear D. V was shortened by 2 bases and J by 5 bases, with 7 bases between the two germline ends. Germline CDR1 is SGHRS and CDR2 is YFSETQ. CDR3 length: 13 residues. CDR3 in amino acids: CASSLGRNEKLFF. The CDR3 bases are TGCGCCAGCAGCTTAGGGCGCAATGAAAAACTGTTTTTT.

CDR3 sequence reads: CASSLAAGALVTDTQYF. CDR3 nucleotides: TGTGCCAGCAGCTTAGCCGCAGGGGCCCTCGTCACAGATACGCAGTATTTT. V gene TRBV7-9 combines with J gene TRBJ2-3; D is possibly TRBD1 (6 bases). This CDR3 has 17 residues. The V end lost 0 bases, the J end lost 2 bases, and 15 bases lay between the germline ends. Germline V CDR1 and CDR2: SEHNR, FQNEAQ (reference sequence).

J is TRBJ2-3 and V is TRBV28; TRBD1 aligns across 7 bases. The CDR3 loop spans 16 amino acids. Germline CDR1 is MDHEN and CDR2 is SYDVKM. V dropped 4 bases and J dropped 2; count of bases not matched to a gene: 9. This CDR3 is CASSSPRDRYTDTQYF. In DNA form, the CDR3 reads TGTGCCAGCAGTTCACCCAGGGACAGATACACAGATACGCAGTATTTT.

V and J are TRBV11-2 and TRBJ1-1; TRBD1 matches 7 bases. Germline V gives CDR1 SGHAT, CDR2 FQNNGV. The CDR3 extends over 13 amino acids. V dropped 3 bases and J dropped 7; count of bases not matched to a gene: 5. Here the CDR3 DNA reads TGTGCCAGCAGCTTTTACCGGGACAGTGAAGCTTTCTTT. Amino acid sequence: CASSFYRDSEAFF.

This chain uses TRBV9 with TRBJ1-6, with 7 bases that match TRBD1. V gave up 0 bases and J gave up 10 bases; unmatched junction bases: 7. This CDR3 is built from 15 residues. The germline gives CDR1 SGDLS, CDR2 YYNGEE. The CDR3 DNA reads TGTGCCAGCAGCGTAGAGGTGACAGGGCCCTCACCCCTCCACTTT. Translation gives CASSVEVTGPSPLHF.

This clone was detected only a few times. The V call is TRBV7-9, the J call TRBJ2-7, with no clear D. The CDR3 runs to 12 residues. CDR1 SEHNR and CDR2 FQNEAQ come from the germline V gene (reference sequence). The germline V and J ends were trimmed by 2 bases and 5 bases, with 7 bases remaining between them. The CDR3 is CASSLLRDEQYF. The CDR3 bases are TGTGCCAGCAGCTTATTGAGAGACGAGCAGTACTTC.

The chain uses TRBV3-1 (or the pseudogene TRBV3-2) and TRBJ2-3, with D perhaps matching TRBD1 or TRBD2 (5 bases each). Germline CDR1 reads LGHDT; CDR2 reads YNNKEL (reference sequence). The CDR3 loop spans 16 amino acids. V lost 1 base to trimming and J lost 3 bases, with 14 bases between them. CDR3 protein: CASSQGGNKGTDTQYF. The CDR3 coding sequence is TGTGCCAGCAGCCAAGGGGGGAACAAAGGGACAGATACGCAGTATTTT.

V is TRBV11-2 and J is TRBJ1-2; D is undetermined. The CDR3 is made up of 17 amino acids. V lost 5 bases and J 0 bases, leaving 19 bases between the germline ends. CDR1 is SGHAT, CDR2 FQNNGV, per germline. The CDR3 region has the DNA TGTGCCAGCAGCCCGTCCAGCGGAGTCCGCACTAACTATGGCTACACCTTC. It yields the protein CASSPSSGVRTNYGYTF.

The CDR3 DNA reads TGTGCCAGCAGCTTACATGACAGGGGCCAAGAGACCCAGTACTTC. Protein: CASSLHDRGQETQYF. This chain connects TRBV7-8 to TRBJ2-5, with 8 nucleotides matching TRBD1. The V segment lost 2 bases and the J segment 1 base; nucleotides outside the gene matches: 3. Germline V gene data show CDR1 as SGHVS and CDR2 as FQNEAQ. The CDR3 covers 15 residues. The full variable domain, rest sourced from reference TRBV7-8 and TRBJ2-5, is GAGVSQSPRYKVAKRGQDVALRCDPISGHVSLFWYQQALGQGPEFLTYFQNEAQLDKSGLPSDRFFAERPEGSVSTLKIQRTQQEDSAVYLCASSLHDRGQETQYFGPGTRLLVL.

The sample holds a few counts of this clone. The rearrangement joins TRBV19 to TRBJ1-1; D not certain. Germline V gene lookup returns CDR1 LNHDA and CDR2 SQIVND (reference sequence). Trimming cost V 5 bases and J 5 bases, with 12 bases left between them. The CDR3 is 13 residues long. DNA of the CDR3: TGTGCCAGTAGTGATTGGGGTCGGACTGAAGCTTTCTTT. This codes for CASSDWGRTEAFF. Combining the CDR3 with reference TRBV19 and TRBJ1-1 gives the whole variable domain DGGITQSPKYLFRKEGQNVTLSCEQNLNHDAMYWYRQDPGQGLRLIYYSQIVNDFQKGDIAEGYSVSREKKESFPLTVTSAQKNPTAFYLCASSDWGRTEAFFGQGTRLTVV.

This clone was detected once. The rearrangement joins TRBV5-4 to TRBJ2-3; TRBD2 aligns across 11 bases. V lost 0 bases and J lost 3; bases outside the gene matches: 0. Germline V gene lookup returns CDR1 SGHNT and CDR2 YYREEE (reference sequence). This CDR3 has 15 residues. This chain's CDR3 is CASSLGLAGTDTQYF. CDR3 bases: TGTGCCAGCAGCTTGGGACTAGCGGGAACAGATACGCAGTATTTT.

The chain recombines TRBV5-1 with TRBJ1-2, with TRBD1 identical over 12 bases. Germline CDR1 and CDR2: SGHRS and YFSETQ. The CDR3 loop spans 15 amino acids. V gave up 4 bases and J gave up 7 bases; unmatched junction bases: 8. As DNA, the CDR3 is TGCGCCAGCAGCGACGGGACAGGGGGCGTCTTTGGCTACACCTTC. Translating gives CASSDGTGGVFGYTF.

This clone was seen once. This chain links TRBV7-3 with TRBJ1-4; 9 nucleotides agree with TRBD1. The CDR3 has 15 amino acids. Germline loops: CDR1 SGHTA, CDR2 FQGTGA. J gave up 6 bases and V 5 bases, and 7 bases lay outside the gene matches. As DNA, the CDR3 is TGTGCCAGCAGCAATCCGGGACAGGGAGATGAAAAACTGTTTTTT. It is translated as CASSNPGQGDEKLFF.

This chain uses TRBV11-2 with TRBJ2-3, with no clear D. This CDR3 comprises 12 residues. Germline-derived CDR1 and CDR2 are SGHAT and FQNNGV. Trimming removed 5 bases from V and 2 bases from J, with 5 bases in between. CDR3 protein: CASSPHTDTQYF. CDR3 coding DNA: TGTGCCAGCAGCCCCCACACAGATACGCAGTATTTT.

The J gene is TRBJ1-2, the V gene TRBV28; tentatively, D is TRBD1 (5 bases). The germline V gene encodes CDR1 MDHEN and CDR2 SYDVKM. Trimming cost V 2 bases and J 4 bases, with 11 bases left between them. The CDR3 totals 14 residues. The CDR3 coding sequence is TGTGCCAGCAGTTTAGCCAGGGCCGCCTATGGCTACACCTTC. This codes for CASSLARAAYGYTF.